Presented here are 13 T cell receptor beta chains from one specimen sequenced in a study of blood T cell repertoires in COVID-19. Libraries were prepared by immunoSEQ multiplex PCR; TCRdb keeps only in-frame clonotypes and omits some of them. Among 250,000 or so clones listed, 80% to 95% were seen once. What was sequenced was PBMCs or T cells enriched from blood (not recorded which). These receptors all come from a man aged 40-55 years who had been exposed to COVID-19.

CDR3 sequence reads: CASSLLGAEAFF. DNA of the CDR3: TGTGCCAGCAGTTTATTGGGCGCTGAAGCTTTCTTT. The genes are TRBV12-3 or TRBV12-4 and TRBJ1-1; D call uncertain. Trimming cost V 2 bases and J 6 bases, with 7 bases left between them. The length of the CDR3 is 12 residues.

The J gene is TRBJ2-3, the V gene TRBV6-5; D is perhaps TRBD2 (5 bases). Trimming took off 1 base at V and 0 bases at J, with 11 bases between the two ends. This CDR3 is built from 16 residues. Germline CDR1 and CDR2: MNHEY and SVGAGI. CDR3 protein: CASSYLRTASTDTQYF. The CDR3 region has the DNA TGTGCCAGCAGTTACTTACGGACTGCTAGCACAGATACGCAGTATTTT.

CDR3 sequence (DNA): TGTGCCAGCAGCCCCGGAAATCAGGACAGGTTTAGTGGCTACACCTTC. Its protein is CASSPGNQDRFSGYTF. The V gene is TRBV7-9, the J gene TRBJ1-2; 7 bases map to TRBD1. V dropped 5 bases and J dropped 7; count of bases not matched to a gene: 16. Looked up from germline, CDR1 is SEHNR and CDR2 is FQNEAQ (reference sequence). This CDR3 has 16 residues.

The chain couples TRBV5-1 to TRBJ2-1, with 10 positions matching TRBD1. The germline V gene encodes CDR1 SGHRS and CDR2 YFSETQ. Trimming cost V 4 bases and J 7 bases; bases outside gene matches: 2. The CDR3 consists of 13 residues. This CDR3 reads CASSPDRGNEQFF. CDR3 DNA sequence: TGCGCCAGCAGCCCGGACAGGGGGAATGAGCAGTTCTTC.

In DNA form, the CDR3 reads TGTGCCAGCAGCCTATCACTTTCGGGTGCGACCACCTACAATGAGCAGTTCTTC. Translated: CASSLSLSGATTYNEQFF. The genes are TRBV9 and TRBJ2-1; D ambiguous. CDR3 length: 18 residues. Germline V gene sequence: CDR1 SGDLS, CDR2 YYNGEE. V was cut by 4 bases and J by 2 bases, with 22 bases left in between.

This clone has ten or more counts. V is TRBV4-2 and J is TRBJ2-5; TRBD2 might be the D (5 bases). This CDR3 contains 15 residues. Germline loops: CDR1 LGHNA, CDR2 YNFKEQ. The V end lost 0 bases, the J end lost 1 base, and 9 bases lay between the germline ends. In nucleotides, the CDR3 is TGTGCCAGCAGCCAAGAGATAAGCGGCCAAGAGACCCAGTACTTC. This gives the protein CASSQEISGQETQYF.

Here the CDR3 DNA reads TGTGCCAGCAGTGAGGAGACGAGAGAGACCCAGTACTTC. Translated: CASSEETRETQYF. The chain joins TRBV2 to TRBJ2-5, with D hard to call. Germline CDR1 reads SNHLY; CDR2 reads FYNNEI. This CDR3 contains 13 residues. Trimming pared 3 bases from V and 4 bases from J, leaving 9 bases between.

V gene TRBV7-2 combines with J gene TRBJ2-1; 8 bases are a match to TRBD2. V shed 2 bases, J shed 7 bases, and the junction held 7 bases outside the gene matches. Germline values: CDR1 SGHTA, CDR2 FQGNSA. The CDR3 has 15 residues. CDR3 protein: CASSLRGSGVNEQFF. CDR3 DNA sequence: TGTGCCAGCAGCTTACGGGGTAGCGGGGTTAATGAGCAGTTCTTC.

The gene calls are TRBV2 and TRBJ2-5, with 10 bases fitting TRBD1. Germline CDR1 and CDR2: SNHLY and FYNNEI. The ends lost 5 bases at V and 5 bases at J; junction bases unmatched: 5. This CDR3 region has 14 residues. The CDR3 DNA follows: TGTGCCAGCAGTCCCGGGACAGGGGTGGAGACCCAGTACTTC. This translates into CASSPGTGVETQYF. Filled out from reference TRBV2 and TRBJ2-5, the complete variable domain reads EPEVTQTPSHQVTQMGQEVILRCVPISNHLYFYWYRQILGQKVEFLVSFYNNEISEKSEIFDDQFSVERPDGSNFTLKIRSTKLEDSAMYFCASSPGTGVETQYFGPGTRLLVL.

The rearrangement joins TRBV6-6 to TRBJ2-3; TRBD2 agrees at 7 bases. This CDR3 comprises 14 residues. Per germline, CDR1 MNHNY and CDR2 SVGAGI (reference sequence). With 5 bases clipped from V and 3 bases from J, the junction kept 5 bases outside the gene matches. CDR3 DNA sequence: TGTGCCAGCAGTACAAGCGGGGTAACAGATACGCAGTATTTT. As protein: CASSTSGVTDTQYF.

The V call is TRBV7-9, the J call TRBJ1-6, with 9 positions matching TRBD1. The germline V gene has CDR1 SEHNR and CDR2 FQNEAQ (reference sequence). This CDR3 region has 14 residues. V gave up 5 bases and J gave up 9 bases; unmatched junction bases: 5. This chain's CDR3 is CASSPGQGISPLHF. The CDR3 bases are TGTGCCAGCAGCCCGGGACAGGGCATTTCACCCCTCCACTTT. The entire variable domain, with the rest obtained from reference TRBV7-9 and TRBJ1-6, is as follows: DTGVSQNPRHKITKRGQNVTFRCDPISEHNRLYWYRQTLGQGPEFLTYFQNEAQLEKSRLLSDRFSAERPKGSFSTLEIQRTEQGDSAMYLCASSPGQGISPLHFGNGTRLTVT.

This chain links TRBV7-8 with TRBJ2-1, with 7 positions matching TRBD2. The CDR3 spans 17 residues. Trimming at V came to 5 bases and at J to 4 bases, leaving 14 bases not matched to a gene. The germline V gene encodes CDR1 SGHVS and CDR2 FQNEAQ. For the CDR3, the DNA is TGTGCCAGCAGCCTCACGGGAGGCGGGAGTATGTACAATGAGCAGTTCTTC. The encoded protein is CASSLTGGGSMYNEQFF.

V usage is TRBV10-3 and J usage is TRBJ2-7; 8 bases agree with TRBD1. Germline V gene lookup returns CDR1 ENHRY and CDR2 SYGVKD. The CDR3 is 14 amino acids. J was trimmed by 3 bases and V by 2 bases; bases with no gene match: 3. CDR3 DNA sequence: TGTGCCATCAGTGAGCCGGACAGGGTCTACGAGCAGTACTTC. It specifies CAISEPDRVYEQYF.